This T cell receptor beta chain was documented in a study of neurological immune-mediated disorders. Using its own MiXCR run on the 5' RACE reads, TCRdb lists one record per CDR3 protein. In the table there are about 10,000 distinct CDR3 sequences, roughly 21% of which are singletons. Libraries from sorted cells each used fewer than 1.1 million CD4+ or CD8+ T cells. Trimming cost V 1 base and J 2 bases; bases outside gene matches: 4. CDR3 length: 16 residues. Per the germline V gene, CDR1 is SGHKS and CDR2 is YYEKEE (reference sequence). This clonotype has ten or more counts. Sequenced sample: CD8+ T cells from blood. The rearrangement uses TRBV5-5 and TRBJ2-4; TRBD1 agrees at 9 bases. This TCR was sampled from a woman in her sixties with HTLV-1-associated myelopathy (HAM/TSP). CDR3: CASSLRQGVSKNIQYF. The DNA of the CDR3 is TGTGCCAGCAGCTTGAGACAGGGGGTCTCCAAAAACATTCAGTACTTC.